This is a list of T cell receptor beta chains from one sample in a study of T cells in tumors after PD-1 blockade. Some clones are missing from TCRdb's copy, which holds only in-frame ones; the method was immunoSEQ multiplex PCR. Altogether about 47,000 clones are present, approximately 79% being singletons, with the ten largest covering around 15%. This material consisted of PBMCs, taken before anti-PD-1 treatment. Receptors were obtained from a human donor with basal cell carcinoma. Both conserved end residues are part of each CDR3. D genes are given only for firm matches. Size is stated for part of the rows, as once, few or many counts, or as a class when the clone is expanded.

D	size	V	J	DNA	CDR3
-	-	TRBV7-8	TRBJ1-4	TGTGCCAGCAGCCGCGACTTGGGGCAAAAACTGTTTTTT	CASSRDLGQKLFF
TRBD1	-	TRBV20-1	TRBJ1-1	TGCAGTTCCAGGGGGCCCGAAGCTTTCTTT	CSSRGPEAFF
TRBD2	-	TRBV18	TRBJ2-7	TGTGCCAGCTCACCACCGGCTGCGACTAGCGACGAGCAGTACTTC	CASSPPAATSDEQYF
TRBD1	-	TRBV30	TRBJ1-2	TGTGCCTGGAGCCCAGGGGGACAAACGATTGCCTATGGCTACACCTTC	CAWSPGGQTIAYGYTF
-	few	TRBV5-5	TRBJ2-7	TGTGCCAGCAGCTCCAGGGGGGGGACCGAGCAGTACTTC	CASSSRGGTEQYF
TRBD1	-	TRBV3-1/TRBV3-2	TRBJ1-5	TGTGCCAGCAGCCAATCGACAGGGGGGCAGCCCCAGCATTTT	CASSQSTGGQPQHF
-	-	TRBV10-3	TRBJ1-2	TGTGCCATCAGATGGGAGACAGGTGGTCCCTATGGCTACACCTTC	CAIRWETGGPYGYTF
TRBD2	-	TRBV5-4	TRBJ2-3	TGTGCCAGCAGCTTGGAGCGGGGAGGTCCAGATACGCAGTATTTT	CASSLERGGPDTQYF
-	-	TRBV6-5	TRBJ1-5	TGTGCCAGCGAGGATAGCAATCAGCCCCAGCATTTT	CASEDSNQPQHF
-	-	TRBV5-6	TRBJ2-7	TGTGCCAGCAGCCGCACCGGGGGTAACGAGCAGTACTTC	CASSRTGGNEQYF
-	-	TRBV5-1	TRBJ1-2	TGCGCCAGCAGCTTGGGGGGTGACTATGGCTACACCTTC	CASSLGGDYGYTF
-	-	TRBV20-1	TRBJ2-1	TGCAGTGCTAGGTACAATGAGCAGTTCTTC	CSARYNEQFF
TRBD2	-	TRBV15	TRBJ2-5	TGTGCCACCAGCAGGTCTAGCGGGGGGTCGGGGACCCAGTACTTC	CATSRSSGGSGTQYF
-	once	TRBV7-3	TRBJ2-7	TGTGCCAGCAGCTTACGGACAGTCGGGGACGAGCAGTACTTC	CASSLRTVGDEQYF
TRBD2	-	TRBV3-1/TRBV3-2	TRBJ2-1	TGTGCCAGCAGCCAAGCCAGCGGGGGGGCCCATGAGCAGTTCTTC	CASSQASGGAHEQFF
-	few	TRBV5-1	TRBJ1-1	TGCGCCAGCAGCTTGGGATGGACTGAAGCTTTCTTT	CASSLGWTEAFF
-	few	TRBV6-4	TRBJ2-3	TGTGCCAGCAGTGAAGGGGCCAAAGGAGATACGCAGTATTTT	CASSEGAKGDTQYF
-	few	TRBV7-9	TRBJ2-2	TGTGCCAGCAGCTTAGGCACGAACACCGGGGAGCTGTTTTTT	CASSLGTNTGELFF
-	-	TRBV5-4	TRBJ1-2	TGTGCCAGCAGCTCGCCCTATGGTGGGAACTATGGCTACACCTTC	CASSSPYGGNYGYTF
TRBD1	-	TRBV2	TRBJ2-7	TGTGCCAGCGGCTCCCGGGACAGGGGATACGAGCAGTACTTC	CASGSRDRGYEQYF
-	-	TRBV30	TRBJ2-3	TGTGCCTGGAGTAATAGCGCGAGGAGCACAGATACGCAGTATTTT	CAWSNSARSTDTQYF
-	few	TRBV5-1	TRBJ1-1	TGCGCCAGCAAAAGGGACACTGAAGCTTTCTTT	CASKRDTEAFF
TRBD2	once	TRBV24-1	TRBJ2-1	TGTGCCACCAGTGATGGGACTAGCGGGGGCCTTTACAATGAGCAGTTCTTC	CATSDGTSGGLYNEQFF
-	-	TRBV3-1/TRBV3-2	TRBJ1-1	TGTGCCAGCAGCCATGGACTCTTGAACACTGAAGCTTTCTTT	CASSHGLLNTEAFF
TRBD2	-	TRBV5-1	TRBJ2-1	TGCGCCAGCAGCTTGGTAAGGGCTAGCGGGGGCCTCCCGAGCTCCTACAATGAGCAGTTCTTC	CASSLVRASGGLPSSYNEQFF
-	-	TRBV30	TRBJ2-7	TGTGCCTGGAGTGTAGGGGGGGAGCAGTACTTC	CAWSVGGEQYF
TRBD1	-	TRBV6-2/TRBV6-3	TRBJ1-5	TGTGCCAGCAGTTACTCCAGTACTGACAGGGCCAATCAGCCCCAGCATTTT	CASSYSSTDRANQPQHF
-	-	TRBV9	TRBJ1-3	TGTGCCAGCAGCCCGGAGAGGGGCTCTGGAAACACCATATATTTT	CASSPERGSGNTIYF
TRBD1	-	TRBV5-1	TRBJ1-2	TGCGCCAGCAGCTTTCCGGGACAGGGGGCGCTTGGTGGCTACACCTTC	CASSFPGQGALGGYTF
TRBD1	-	TRBV4-1	TRBJ1-3	TGCGCCAGCAGCCTACAGGGGCTCCCTGGAAACACCATATATTTT	CASSLQGLPGNTIYF
TRBD1	-	TRBV14	TRBJ2-2	TGTGCCAGCAGCCAAAGGCCAGGGGGCCTTAGCGGGGAGCTGTTTTTT	CASSQRPGGLSGELFF
-	-	TRBV9	TRBJ2-1	TGTGCCAGCAGCCCGGCAGCGTTAGTAGGGGATGAGCAGTTCTTC	CASSPAALVGDEQFF
-	-	TRBV6-1	TRBJ1-5	TGTGCCAGCAGTGACAGCTGGACAGCCCGGCCTCAGCCCCAGCATTTT	CASSDSWTARPQPQHF
-	-	TRBV5-1	TRBJ2-7	TGCGCCAGCAGCCCCGGGGTAGCGGACATTGTTACAGAGCAGTACTTC	CASSPGVADIVTEQYF
TRBD1	-	TRBV28	TRBJ1-1	TGTGCCAGCAGTTCCCCCAGGGGGCTATTGACTGAAGCTTTCTTT	CASSSPRGLLTEAFF
-	-	TRBV7-9	TRBJ1-4	TGTGCCAGCAGCCCGTTATCGGGAAAACTGTTTTTT	CASSPLSGKLFF
TRBD1	-	TRBV3-1/TRBV3-2	TRBJ1-1	TGTGCCAGCAGCCAGTCCGACAGGGACTGGGCCGAAGCTTTCTTT	CASSQSDRDWAEAFF
-	-	TRBV7-9	TRBJ1-2	TGTGCCAGCAGCTTAATGGTCCAGGGGATAAGGCCTAATGGCTACACCTTC	CASSLMVQGIRPNGYTF
-	-	TRBV5-1	TRBJ1-1	TGCGCCAGCAGCTTGGCCGGGGGGAACACTGAAGCTTTCTTT	CASSLAGGNTEAFF
-	-	TRBV19	TRBJ1-5	TGTGCCAGTAGTATAGGTGGGGGCCCAATCCATCAGCCCCAGCATTTT	CASSIGGGPIHQPQHF
-	-	TRBV5-5	TRBJ1-2	TGTGCCAGCAGACCAGACGCGGCTTATGGCTACACCTTC	CASRPDAAYGYTF
-	-	TRBV28	TRBJ2-7	TGTGCCAGCAGTCCGACGGTGGCAGGGAAACGCGAGCAGTACTTC	CASSPTVAGKREQYF
TRBD1	-	TRBV30	TRBJ1-5	TGTGCCTGGAGTCGGACAGGGGGGGATCAGCCCCAGCATTTT	CAWSRTGGDQPQHF
-	-	TRBV19	TRBJ1-2	TGTGCCAGTAGTAGTCTTAACTATGGCTACACCTTC	CASSSLNYGYTF
-	-	TRBV7-3	TRBJ2-1	TGTGCCAGCAGCTTAAGTAGAGAGAATGAGCAGTTCTTC	CASSLSRENEQFF
-	-	TRBV7-8	TRBJ2-3	TGTGCCAGCAGCTTCCGTCTGTCCATAGATACGCAGTATTTT	CASSFRLSIDTQYF
-	-	TRBV7-2	TRBJ2-3	TGTGCCAGCTGTCGGGGGCCGCAGGGAGATACGCAGTATTTT	CASCRGPQGDTQYF
TRBD1	-	TRBV19	TRBJ1-4	TGTGCCAGTACCCCCATATCCGGACAGGCTCCAACTAGACTGTTTTTT	CASTPISGQAPTRLFF
-	-	TRBV3-1/TRBV3-2	TRBJ2-7	TGTGCCAGCAGCCAAGTCTTCTACGAGCAGTACTTC	CASSQVFYEQYF
-	-	TRBV6-2/TRBV6-3	TRBJ2-7	TGTGCCAGCAGTTACAATGGGCAGGGTAATTCCTACGAGCAGTACTTC	CASSYNGQGNSYEQYF
TRBD2	-	TRBV6-2/TRBV6-3	TRBJ2-5	TGTGCCAGCAGTCGACCAACTAGCGGACAAGAGACCCAGTACTTC	CASSRPTSGQETQYF
-	-	TRBV14	TRBJ1-5	TGTGCCAGCAGCCAAGATTCGACAGCAGGGCAGCCCCAGCATTTT	CASSQDSTAGQPQHF
-	-	TRBV10-3	TRBJ2-1	TGTGCCATCAGTGAAAGTACATTACAGTTCTTC	CAISESTLQFF